The 16 T cell receptor beta chains below come from one sample, sequenced in a study of blood T cell repertoires in COVID-19 (TCRdb year 2020). The library was prepared using the immunoSEQ multiplex PCR assay. Sourced from immuneACCESS, this table was stored by TCRdb with only in-frame sequences that have V and J called. A share of the clones is absent; for the studies checked, an unresolved V gene accounts for under half, and the remainder has no known explanation. This sample holds under 350,000 clones; 65% to 90% were observed only once. In total, the top ten clones hold roughly 4.2% of the sample. Specimen: PBMCs or T cells enriched from blood (not recorded which). These receptors were taken from a woman aged 40 to 50 with acute COVID-19.

The chain combines TRBV19 with TRBJ1-1, with D perhaps TRBD1 (5 bases). Germline CDR1 is LNHDA and CDR2 is SQIVND (reference sequence). The CDR3 runs 14 residues. V was cut by 7 bases and J by 4 bases, with 16 bases left in between. The CDR3 is CASIPGRGGTEAFF. In nucleotides, the CDR3 is TGTGCCAGTATCCCCGGGAGGGGCGGCACTGAAGCTTTCTTT. The full variable domain, in which reference TRBV19 and TRBJ1-1 provide the parts outside the CDR3, is DGGITQSPKYLFRKEGQNVTLSCEQNLNHDAMYWYRQDPGQGLRLIYYSQIVNDFQKGDIAEGYSVSREKKESFPLTVTSAQKNPTAFYLCASIPGRGGTEAFFGQGTRLTVV.

The chain combines TRBV7-9 with TRBJ1-2; tentative D call: TRBD1 (5 bases). Per the germline V gene, CDR1 is SEHNR and CDR2 is FQNEAQ (reference sequence). The CDR3 consists of 15 residues. The V end was cut by 1 base, the J end by 3 bases, with 12 bases between. The CDR3 DNA reads TGTGCCAGCAGCTTAGAGTCCGGGGGGTACTATGGCTACACCTTC. This codes for CASSLESGGYYGYTF.

The rearrangement uses TRBV5-1 and TRBJ1-1, with TRBD1 matching 8 bases. The CDR3 runs 16 residues. CDR1 SGHRS and CDR2 YFSETQ come from the germline V gene. Losses at the gene ends were 0 bases for V and 1 base for J; bases not matched to a gene: 5. The CDR3: CASSLAPGTGNTEAFF. In DNA form, the CDR3 reads TGCGCCAGCAGCTTGGCCCCCGGGACAGGGAACACTGAAGCTTTCTTT.

The CDR3 sequence: CSVLRRGLGEKLFF. The CDR3 DNA reads TGCAGCGTATTGAGAAGGGGGCTAGGGGAAAAACTGTTTTTT. The chain is built from TRBV29-1 and TRBJ1-4; TRBD1 matches 7 bases. V was clipped by 6 bases and J by 8 bases; unmatched bases: 12. This CDR3 has 14 residues. Germline CDR1 is SQVTM and CDR2 is ANQGSEA.

This chain's CDR3 is CASSLTGTGELFF. The DNA of the CDR3 is TGTGCCAGCAGTTTAACAGGGACCGGGGAGCTGTTTTTT. The chain couples TRBV28 to TRBJ2-2; tentatively, D is TRBD1 (6 bases). Trimming removed 2 bases at V and 5 bases at J, with 6 bases between. The germline gives CDR1 MDHEN, CDR2 SYDVKM. The length of the CDR3 is 13 residues.

The V gene is TRBV4-2, the J gene TRBJ1-6; 7 nucleotides match TRBD1. Unmatched junction bases numbered 8, after V lost 8 bases and J lost 10 bases. Looked up from germline, CDR1 is LGHNA and CDR2 is YNFKEQ. This CDR3 is built from 13 residues. The CDR3 sequence is CASANRQGSPLHF. The CDR3 DNA is TGTGCCAGCGCCAACAGACAGGGATCACCCCTCCACTTT.

The rearrangement joins TRBV15 to TRBJ2-2; the match to TRBD1 covers 9 bases. The CDR3 loop spans 18 amino acids. V was pared by 1 base and J by 2 bases, with 8 bases of the junction left unmatched. Germline V gene lookup returns CDR1 LNHNV and CDR2 YYDKDF (reference sequence). Here the CDR3 DNA reads TGTGCCACCAGCAGAGGAGGGTGGACAGGGGACAACACCGGGGAGCTGTTTTTT. This codes for CATSRGGWTGDNTGELFF.

V and J are TRBV19 and TRBJ1-1; D is possibly TRBD1 (5 bases). V lost 8 bases and J lost 1, with 8 bases in between. The length of the CDR3 is 12 residues. In germline, CDR1 is LNHDA, CDR2 SQIVND (reference sequence). DNA of the CDR3: TGTGCCAGTGACGACAGGAACACTGAAGCTTTCTTT. Translated, it gives CASDDRNTEAFF. The whole variable domain, filled in from reference TRBV19 and TRBJ1-1, reads DGGITQSPKYLFRKEGQNVTLSCEQNLNHDAMYWYRQDPGQGLRLIYYSQIVNDFQKGDIAEGYSVSREKKESFPLTVTSAQKNPTAFYLCASDDRNTEAFFGQGTRLTVV.

The rearrangement links TRBV19 to TRBJ2-7; 8 nucleotides agree with TRBD1. CDR1 is LNHDA, CDR2 SQIVND, per germline (reference sequence). The CDR3 spans 14 residues. V trimming: 5 bases; J trimming: 2 bases; junction bases outside the gene matches: 5. The CDR3 region is CASSPGQAAYEQYF. Written as DNA, the CDR3 is TGTGCCAGTAGTCCGGGACAGGCCGCCTACGAGCAGTACTTC.

The J gene is TRBJ2-2, the V gene TRBV11-3, with D maybe TRBD1 (6 bases). V lost 2 bases and J lost 2, with 15 bases in between. Germline lookup yields CDR1 SGHNT and CDR2 YENEEA. CDR3 length: 17 amino acids. CDR3 nucleotide sequence: TGTGCCAGCAGCTTAAGTTTTGGGACAAGTAACACCGGGGAGCTGTTTTTT. Amino acid sequence: CASSLSFGTSNTGELFF.

Remarks on this clone: The same CDR3 is also encoded by other DNA sequences in this sample. The CDR3 sequence: CASSIRGGYTF. The DNA for the CDR3 is TGTGCCAGTAGCATCAGGGGGGGCTACACCTTC. This chain links TRBV19 with TRBJ1-2; 7 bases align to TRBD1. Germline lookup yields CDR1 LNHDA and CDR2 SQIVND (reference sequence). The CDR3 is 11 residues long. The trim removed 6 bases at V and 8 bases at J, leaving 3 bases unmatched.

The V and J genes are TRBV12-3 or TRBV12-4 and TRBJ1-4; 8 nucleotides align to TRBD1. The ends lost 8 bases at V and 1 base at J; junction bases unmatched: 0. This CDR3 region has 13 residues. The CDR3, as DNA: TGTGCCAGCGGACAGGGAACTAATGAAAAACTGTTTTTT. Translating it yields CASGQGTNEKLFF.

The chain has TRBV7-2 and TRBJ2-1, with 13 bases that match TRBD2. The trim removed 3 bases at V and 1 base at J, leaving 9 bases unmatched. Looked up from germline, CDR1 is SGHTA and CDR2 is FQGNSA. This CDR3 comprises 19 residues. CDR3 coding DNA: TGTGCCAGCAGCTTCAAATCCGGGACTAGCGGGATTTCCTACAATGAGCAGTTCTTC. Amino acids: CASSFKSGTSGISYNEQFF.

The sample holds one count of this clone. The chain carries TRBV6-4 and TRBJ2-2, with 8 bases matching TRBD1. Germline loops: CDR1 MRHNA, CDR2 SNTAGT. Germline trimming cut 2 bases from V and 12 bases from J; bases unmatched to any gene: 11. The CDR3 length is 15 residues. The CDR3 protein is CASSDSPGQGAKLFF. The CDR3 nucleotides are TGTGCCAGCAGTGACAGTCCGGGCCAGGGGGCCAAGCTGTTTTTT.

This sequence joins TRBV7-2 and TRBJ2-2; D perhaps matches TRBD1 (6 bases). The CDR3 runs 13 residues. V lost 3 bases to trimming and J lost 6 bases, with 8 bases between them. Germline V lookup: CDR1 SGHTA, CDR2 FQGNSA. The DNA of the CDR3 is TGTGCCAGCAGCTTTTCAGGGGCCGGGGAGCTGTTTTTT. Protein product: CASSFSGAGELFF.

V and J are TRBV7-9 and TRBJ1-2; the match to TRBD1 covers 7 bases. The CDR3 is 13 residues long. From germline, CDR1 is SEHNR and CDR2 FQNEAQ (reference sequence). Trimming cost V 6 bases and J 6 bases; bases outside gene matches: 7. The CDR3 here is CASRKTGSHGYTF. The CDR3 bases are TGTGCCAGCAGAAAGACAGGGAGCCATGGCTACACCTTC.